These 9 T cell receptor beta chains were all obtained from the same sample, sequenced in a study of T cell repertoires in cytomegalovirus infection. In TCRdb, the reads were re-called with MiXCR into one record per CDR3 protein. The data hold a few hundred thousand distinct CDR3 sequences, with just under 25% observed a single time. The antigens for these receptors are not known. Specimen: cultured PBMCs, collected from culture after CMV antigen stimulation. All receptors derive from a human donor in good health (CMV status not recorded). Some clones in this sample may be carry-over from other donors' samples.

This chain connects TRBV7-8 to TRBJ2-7; D is possibly TRBD2 (5 bases). The CDR3 runs to 12 residues. Per the germline V gene, CDR1 is SGHVS and CDR2 is FQNEAQ. V was clipped by 3 bases and J by 6 bases, with 9 bases between them. CDR3 amino acids: CASSFGEGEQYV. Written as DNA, the CDR3 is TGTGCCAGCAGCTTCGGGGAAGGCGAGCAGTACGTC.

V gene TRBV6-1 combines with J gene TRBJ2-7; TRBD2 matches 13 bases. The CDR3 extends over 15 amino acids. The germline V gene encodes CDR1 MNHNS and CDR2 SASEGT. Losses at the gene ends were 2 bases for V and 12 bases for J; bases not matched to a gene: 10. Here the CDR3 DNA reads TGTGCCAGCAGTGAATCCACTAGCGGGAGGGCTGGGCGGTACTTC. Its protein is CASSESTSGRAGRYF.

This clonotype was counted at least ten times. The chain combines TRBV12-3 or TRBV12-4 with TRBJ1-2; TRBD1 is a possible D gene (6 bases). The CDR3 is made up of 17 amino acids. V lost 3 bases and J lost 0, with 17 bases in between. The CDR3 here is CASSFGPGAQSNYGYTF. The CDR3, as DNA: TGTGCCAGCAGTTTTGGGCCGGGGGCGCAGTCTAACTATGGCTACACCTTC.

V and J are TRBV19 and TRBJ1-2, with D uncertain. Germline CDR1 reads LNHDA; CDR2 reads SQIVND (reference sequence). The CDR3 contains 12 residues. Between the trimmed V and J ends, which lost 6 bases and 8 bases, there was a span of 13 bases. CDR3 region: CASSGQTMGYTF. The CDR3 DNA reads as TGTGCCAGTAGCGGGCAGACTATGGGCTACACCTTC.

This clonotype came up a few times. This chain links TRBV6-5 with TRBJ1-3, with D perhaps TRBD1 (6 bases). V dropped 2 bases and J dropped 0 bases, with 11 bases sitting between them. The CDR3 loop spans 16 amino acids. Germline V gene lookup returns CDR1 MNHEY and CDR2 SVGAGI. The CDR3 is CASSYDRSNSGNTIYF. The CDR3 bases are TGTGCCAGCAGTTACGACAGGAGCAACTCTGGAAACACCATATATTTT.

The chain carries TRBV6-1 and TRBJ2-1; 8 bases are a match to TRBD1. J gave up 7 bases and V 0 bases, and 2 bases lay outside the gene matches. CDR3 length: 14 amino acids. The V gene's germline CDR1 is MNHNS and CDR2 SASEGT. The CDR3 coding sequence is TGTGCCAGCAGTGAAGCCTGGACAGGGAATGAGCAGTTCTTC. It codes for CASSEAWTGNEQFF.

This clonotype was seen only a few times. CDR3 sequence: CASSSKGDTQYF. In DNA form, the CDR3 reads TGTGCCAGCAGCTCCAAGGGGGATACGCAGTATTTT. The chain is built from TRBV7-8 and TRBJ2-3, with D perhaps TRBD1 (5 bases). The CDR3 length is 12 residues. V lost 4 bases and J lost 6, with 8 bases in between. From germline, CDR1 is SGHVS and CDR2 FQNEAQ.

There are a few counts of this clonotype. V and J are TRBV25-1 and TRBJ1-1; tentatively, D is TRBD1 (5 bases). V lost 0 bases, J lost 4 bases, and 6 bases lay in between. This CDR3 has 13 amino acids. CDR1 is MGHDK and CDR2 is SYGVNS in the germline V gene. This chain's CDR3 is CASSEYRATEAFF. CDR3 bases: TGTGCCAGCAGTGAATACAGGGCCACTGAAGCTTTCTTT.

The V call is TRBV10-3, the J call TRBJ1-3; D gene ambiguous. Germline CDR1 is ENHRY and CDR2 is SYGVKD. V was cut by 4 bases and J by 0 bases, with 13 bases left in between. CDR3 length equals 16 residues. DNA of the CDR3: TGTGCCATCAGTGTTCAAGCCTCCCTCTCTGGAAACACCATATATTTT. Translating it yields CAISVQASLSGNTIYF.